A single sample gave rise to the 6 T cell receptor beta chains below, sequenced in a study of CD8 T cells in ankylosing spondylitis. Each CDR3 protein is one row after TCRdb ran MiXCR on the 5' RACE reads. Among around 300,000 distinct CDR3 sequences listed, approximately 10% were seen once. The source material was blood, either unsorted or a sorted T cell fraction (not recorded which). Receptor source: a female donor with ankylosing spondylitis or in good health (not recorded which).

This clonotype was seen only a few times. This chain connects TRBV7-8 to TRBJ1-1, with 11 bases that match TRBD1. With V trimmed by 0 bases and J by 4 bases, 7 bases remained unmatched. Germline V gene sequence: CDR1 SGHVS, CDR2 FQNEAQ. This CDR3 spans 17 amino acids. In DNA form, the CDR3 reads TGTGCCAGCAGCTTAGCGGGGACAGGGGGGATCTTCACTGAAGCTTTCTTT. It is translated as CASSLAGTGGIFTEAFF.

Many counts were recorded for this clonotype. The chain recombines TRBV20-1 with TRBJ1-1; 7 bases fit TRBD1. V dropped 4 bases and J dropped 4; count of bases not matched to a gene: 12. This CDR3 region has 15 residues. Germline values: CDR1 DFQATT, CDR2 SNEGSKA (reference sequence). The CDR3 protein is CSAMAGGIGGTEAFF. The CDR3 DNA reads TGCAGTGCTATGGCAGGGGGTATTGGAGGCACTGAAGCTTTCTTT.

This clonotype was seen only a few times. The chain recombines TRBV7-2 with TRBJ1-5; D might be TRBD1 (6 bases). The CDR3 spans 15 residues. Germline-derived CDR1 and CDR2 are SGHTA and FQGNSA. V gave up 5 bases and J gave up 6 bases, with 17 bases separating them. CDR3 nucleotides: TGTGCCAGCAGCCCAGATACAGGGTCGACTCAGCCCCAGCATTTT. This sequence encodes CASSPDTGSTQPQHF.

Many counts were recorded for this clonotype. V is TRBV12-3 or TRBV12-4 and J is TRBJ2-3; 7 positions agree with TRBD2. With 6 bases clipped from V and 5 bases from J, the junction kept 2 bases outside the gene matches. This CDR3 region has 12 residues. DNA for the CDR3: TGTGCCAGCAGCCGCGGGGGAGATACGCAGTATTTT. It yields the protein CASSRGGDTQYF.

This clonotype showed up just a few times. This chain joins TRBV28 and TRBJ1-5; D is unresolved. This CDR3 contains 12 residues. The V gene lost 6 bases and the J gene lost 3 bases, with 6 bases spanning the gap. Germline CDR1 reads MDHEN; CDR2 reads SYDVKM. For the CDR3, the DNA is TGTGCCAGCAGAGGGAACAATCAGCCCCAGCATTTT. Its protein product is CASRGNNQPQHF.

Many counts were recorded for this clonotype. The chain is built from TRBV28 and TRBJ1-2; TRBD1 is a possible D gene (5 bases). Deletions cut 4 bases from V and 4 bases from J, with 13 bases between. The V gene's germline CDR1 is MDHEN and CDR2 SYDVKM. This CDR3 is 14 amino acids long. CDR3 in DNA: TGTGCCAGCAGTTCCGGGACCGAACGCTATGGCTACACCTTC. Amino acid sequence: CASSSGTERYGYTF.